The source of this T cell receptor beta chain is a study of Tregs in tolerant kidney transplant recipients. Study-wide points: Antigen-driven expansion was suggested because donor-specific Tregs expanded more than all Tregs in tolerant patients. Nucleotide sequences could not be compared across some patients' samples due to primer changes. Biological reproducibility was not directly addressed, but technical replication error appeared minimal. Expanding Tregs on activated donor B cells appeared to best identify donor-specific TCRbeta clones.

Mixed chimerism was transient after nonmyeloablative marrow transplants from related graft donors. CDR1 is LNHDA, CDR2 SQIVND, per germline (reference sequence). The V gene lost 3 bases and the J gene lost 8 bases, with 20 bases spanning the gap. This CDR3 spans 16 amino acids. Clones were read by immunoSEQ multiplex PCR, and TCRdb kept only the in-frame ones, dropping some. The sample carries approximately 82,000 clones, roughly 93% recorded once. Concerning this clone: Its target is not known.

The clonotype was recovered from a human patient who received a combined kidney and bone marrow transplant. The graft donor may have contributed some T cells. The sample consisted of CD4+ T cells from blood (PBMCs), taken 12 months after the transplant. The chain employs TRBV19 and TRBJ2-1; TRBD2 is a possible D gene (5 bases). As DNA, the CDR3 is TGTGCCAGTAGTATTCAGAGGCGGGTCCTTAGCTATGAGCAGTTCTTC. Protein product: CASSIQRRVLSYEQFF.